This TCR beta chain was captured in a study of CD8 T cells in ankylosing spondylitis. TCRdb processed the 5' RACE reads anew with MiXCR; each CDR3 protein has one entry. The sample records 85,000 to 100,000 distinct CDR3 sequences, around 9.4% being singletons. This clonotype is a singleton in its sample. Germline V CDR1 and CDR2: DFQATT, SNEGSKA (reference sequence). The V end lost 8 bases, the J end lost 4 bases, and 15 bases lay between the germline ends. The CDR3 has 12 amino acids. This chain joins TRBV20-1 and TRBJ2-7; D may be TRBD2 (5 bases). The material sequenced was blood, either unsorted or a sorted T cell fraction (not recorded which). This clonotype originated in a male donor with ankylosing spondylitis or in good health (not recorded which). The DNA of the CDR3 is TGCAGTCCCCACATTCGCGGGTACGAGCAGTACTTC. Encoded protein: CSPHIRGYEQYF.